This T cell receptor (beta chain) was sequenced for a study of blood T cells in healthy people across ages. Notes on the study in general: It was held that diversity estimates obtained from one million T cells represented underestimates.

In its sample, this clonotype was seen many times. Its cognate antigen is unknown. Every donor gave 8.5 to 10 milliliters of peripheral blood. For the second PCR, which ran for roughly 7 to 11 cycles, a sample-barcoded 5' primer and a J-beta primer mix were used. The template-switch adaptor, which had 12 random nucleotides, put a tag on each cDNA molecule. MiXCR, run by TCRdb on the 5' RACE reads, gives a single entry per CDR3 protein. The sample has about 1.7 million distinct CDR3 sequences, 28% seen once. The CDR3 length is 11 residues. Germline assignment: CDR1 MNHEY and CDR2 SMNVEV (reference sequence). Trimming took off 8 bases at V and 6 bases at J, with 11 bases between the two ends.

The sequence was obtained from a woman aged 25 to 39 in good health. The sample taken for sequencing was blood. The chain links TRBV27 to TRBJ2-7; no clear D. The DNA of the CDR3 is TGTGCCAGCGGGGTCACCTCCGAGCAGTACTTC. It translates to CASGVTSEQYF.